This is a list of T cell receptor beta chains from one sample in a study of blood T cell repertoires in COVID-19. Sequenced by immunoSEQ multiplex PCR; TCRdb stores in-frame clones only, minus some. Of 120,000 or so clones detected, roughly 80% appear once; the ten largest clones hold 2% to 3%. Specimen: peripheral blood. The receptors were gathered from a man aged 50 to 60 with acute or convalescent COVID-19. The CDR3 runs from the conserved cysteine through the conserved F or W. Each record gives: D gene, J gene, clone size, V gene, CDR3 protein, CDR3 DNA. A D gene is named only where the DNA matches it firmly. Clone size, where shown, is once, few, many, or a class for clones that have expanded.

>NA|TRBJ2-7|NA|TRBV27
CASSLRGGPYEQYF
TGTGCCAGCAGTTTACGGGGAGGTCCCTACGAGCAGTACTTC
>NA|TRBJ1-2|once|TRBV3-1/TRBV3-2
CASSPGRGYTF
TGTGCCAGCAGCCCGGGGAGGGGCTACACCTTC
>NA|TRBJ1-3|NA|TRBV9
CASSVGEGAHSGNTIYF
TGTGCCAGCAGCGTAGGGGAGGGAGCCCACTCTGGAAACACCATATATTTT
>NA|TRBJ1-4|NA|TRBV6-5
CASQRQVNEKLFF
TGTGCCAGCCAGCGGCAAGTTAATGAAAAACTGTTTTTT
>NA|TRBJ1-1|NA|TRBV7-9
CASGLGGSSTEAFF
TGTGCCAGCGGACTCGGCGGATCGAGCACTGAAGCTTTCTTT
>TRBD1|TRBJ2-3|NA|TRBV5-4
CASSATGAGTDTQYF
TGTGCCAGCAGCGCGACAGGGGCTGGCACAGATACGCAGTATTTT
>TRBD1|TRBJ1-2|NA|TRBV13
CASSETPPGTGGNYGYTF
TGTGCCAGCAGCGAGACCCCCCCCGGGACAGGCGGTAACTATGGCTACACCTTC
>NA|TRBJ2-7|few|TRBV5-6
CASSRPGQGTYEQYF
TGTGCCAGCAGCCGACCCGGGCAGGGGACCTACGAGCAGTACTTC
>NA|TRBJ2-3|NA|TRBV7-3
CASSLFGGPDTDTQYF
TGTGCCAGCAGCTTATTTGGCGGGCCGGACACAGATACGCAGTATTTT
>NA|TRBJ1-6|NA|TRBV12-3/TRBV12-4
CASRQGNSPLHF
TGTGCCAGCAGACAGGGTAATTCACCCCTCCACTTT
>NA|TRBJ2-5|NA|TRBV3-1/TRBV3-2
CASSQDPGGRETQYF
TGTGCCAGCAGCCAAGATCCGGGGGGCAGGGAGACCCAGTACTTC
>NA|TRBJ2-3|NA|TRBV5-1
CASSLGLAADTQYF
TGCGCCAGCAGCTTGGGCCTAGCCGCAGATACGCAGTATTTT
>NA|TRBJ1-4|NA|TRBV12-5
CASGPTQGKNEKLFF
TGTGCTAGTGGCCCAACACAGGGAAAGAATGAAAAACTGTTTTTT
>NA|TRBJ1-3|NA|TRBV20-1
CSAKSGNTIYF
TGCAGTGCTAAATCAGGAAACACCATATATTTT
>NA|TRBJ1-1|NA|TRBV10-3
CAITAWGHTEAFF
TGTGCCATCACGGCGTGGGGCCACACTGAAGCTTTCTTT
>TRBD2|TRBJ2-1|once|TRBV15
CATSSEAGGYNEQFF
TGTGCCACCAGCAGTGAAGCGGGGGGGTACAATGAGCAGTTCTTC
>TRBD2|TRBJ2-3|NA|TRBV11-3
CASSLGATSGSSTDTQYF
TGTGCCAGCAGCTTAGGGGCTACTAGCGGATCTAGCACAGATACGCAGTATTTT
>NA|TRBJ2-7|NA|TRBV4-1
CASSRGRDTEAYEQYF
TGCGCCAGCAGCCGGGGCCGGGACACCGAGGCCTACGAGCAGTACTTC
>TRBD1|TRBJ2-1|NA|TRBV7-9
CASSLDRGRLNEQFF
TGTGCCAGCAGCTTAGACAGGGGGCGCCTCAATGAGCAGTTCTTC
>TRBD2|TRBJ2-1|few|TRBV3-1/TRBV3-2
CASSQGTSGRVF
TGTGCCAGCAGCCAAGGGACTAGCGGTCGCGTCTTC
>TRBD1|TRBJ1-1|NA|TRBV28
CASSKLDRGGEAFF
TGTGCCAGCAGCAAACTCGACAGGGGAGGTGAAGCTTTCTTT
>TRBD1|TRBJ2-7|NA|TRBV11-1
CASSPFDRGHEQYF
TGTGCCAGCAGCCCCTTTGACAGGGGCCACGAGCAGTACTTC
>NA|TRBJ1-6|NA|TRBV6-5
CASAGQNLHNSPLHF
TGTGCCAGCGCGGGCCAGAATCTCCATAATTCACCCCTCCACTTT
>TRBD1|TRBJ1-2|NA|TRBV6-5
CASLLRDSNYGYTF
TGTGCCAGTTTATTAAGGGACAGCAACTATGGCTACACCTTC
>TRBD1|TRBJ1-4|NA|TRBV2
CASSEVGQSNEKLFF
TGTGCCAGCAGTGAAGTGGGACAGAGTAATGAAAAACTGTTTTTT
>TRBD2|TRBJ2-7|NA|TRBV6-1
CASSQSGLAGREQYF
TGTGCCAGCAGCCAGTCCGGCTTAGCGGGAAGGGAGCAGTACTTC
>NA|TRBJ2-7|NA|TRBV3-1/TRBV3-2
CASSLRTDYYEQYF
TGTGCCAGCAGCCTGAGGACAGACTACTACGAGCAGTACTTC
>NA|TRBJ1-1|NA|TRBV24-1
CATQGRELHRTEAFF
TGTGCCACCCAGGGCAGGGAACTTCATAGGACTGAAGCTTTCTTT
>TRBD1|TRBJ1-4|NA|TRBV7-9
CASSISDPGTGEKLFF
TGTGCCAGCAGCATATCCGACCCCGGGACAGGGGAAAAACTGTTTTTT
>TRBD1|TRBJ2-7|NA|TRBV7-7
CASSPLTTGATYEQYF
TGTGCTAGCAGCCCACTAACGACAGGGGCAACCTACGAGCAGTACTTC
>TRBD2|TRBJ2-1|once|TRBV7-9
CASSSSGSTYNEQFF
TGTGCCAGCAGCTCTAGCGGGAGTACCTACAATGAGCAGTTCTTC